This T cell receptor beta chain stems from a study of cytomegalovirus exposure and HLA in healthy donors. The PCR employed 60 Vbeta primers together with 13 Jbeta primers. TCRdb's table, derived via immunoSEQ multiplex PCR, lists solely in-frame clones and lacks some. The sample records some 99,000 clones, under 80% being singletons. In its sample, this clone was seen a few times. The sequenced sample was PBMCs. This clonotype was obtained from a male donor in good health and CMV-seronegative.

This chain's CDR3 is CASSRRTSGPTDTQYF. CDR3 DNA: TGTGCCAGCAGCCGAAGGACTAGCGGTCCCACAGATACGCAGTATTTT. The rearrangement uses TRBV7-9 and TRBJ2-3; 10 positions match TRBD2. This CDR3 spans 16 amino acids. Looked up from germline, CDR1 is SEHNR and CDR2 is FQNEAQ (reference sequence). Trimming took 5 bases from V and 2 from J; bases not matched to a gene: 7.